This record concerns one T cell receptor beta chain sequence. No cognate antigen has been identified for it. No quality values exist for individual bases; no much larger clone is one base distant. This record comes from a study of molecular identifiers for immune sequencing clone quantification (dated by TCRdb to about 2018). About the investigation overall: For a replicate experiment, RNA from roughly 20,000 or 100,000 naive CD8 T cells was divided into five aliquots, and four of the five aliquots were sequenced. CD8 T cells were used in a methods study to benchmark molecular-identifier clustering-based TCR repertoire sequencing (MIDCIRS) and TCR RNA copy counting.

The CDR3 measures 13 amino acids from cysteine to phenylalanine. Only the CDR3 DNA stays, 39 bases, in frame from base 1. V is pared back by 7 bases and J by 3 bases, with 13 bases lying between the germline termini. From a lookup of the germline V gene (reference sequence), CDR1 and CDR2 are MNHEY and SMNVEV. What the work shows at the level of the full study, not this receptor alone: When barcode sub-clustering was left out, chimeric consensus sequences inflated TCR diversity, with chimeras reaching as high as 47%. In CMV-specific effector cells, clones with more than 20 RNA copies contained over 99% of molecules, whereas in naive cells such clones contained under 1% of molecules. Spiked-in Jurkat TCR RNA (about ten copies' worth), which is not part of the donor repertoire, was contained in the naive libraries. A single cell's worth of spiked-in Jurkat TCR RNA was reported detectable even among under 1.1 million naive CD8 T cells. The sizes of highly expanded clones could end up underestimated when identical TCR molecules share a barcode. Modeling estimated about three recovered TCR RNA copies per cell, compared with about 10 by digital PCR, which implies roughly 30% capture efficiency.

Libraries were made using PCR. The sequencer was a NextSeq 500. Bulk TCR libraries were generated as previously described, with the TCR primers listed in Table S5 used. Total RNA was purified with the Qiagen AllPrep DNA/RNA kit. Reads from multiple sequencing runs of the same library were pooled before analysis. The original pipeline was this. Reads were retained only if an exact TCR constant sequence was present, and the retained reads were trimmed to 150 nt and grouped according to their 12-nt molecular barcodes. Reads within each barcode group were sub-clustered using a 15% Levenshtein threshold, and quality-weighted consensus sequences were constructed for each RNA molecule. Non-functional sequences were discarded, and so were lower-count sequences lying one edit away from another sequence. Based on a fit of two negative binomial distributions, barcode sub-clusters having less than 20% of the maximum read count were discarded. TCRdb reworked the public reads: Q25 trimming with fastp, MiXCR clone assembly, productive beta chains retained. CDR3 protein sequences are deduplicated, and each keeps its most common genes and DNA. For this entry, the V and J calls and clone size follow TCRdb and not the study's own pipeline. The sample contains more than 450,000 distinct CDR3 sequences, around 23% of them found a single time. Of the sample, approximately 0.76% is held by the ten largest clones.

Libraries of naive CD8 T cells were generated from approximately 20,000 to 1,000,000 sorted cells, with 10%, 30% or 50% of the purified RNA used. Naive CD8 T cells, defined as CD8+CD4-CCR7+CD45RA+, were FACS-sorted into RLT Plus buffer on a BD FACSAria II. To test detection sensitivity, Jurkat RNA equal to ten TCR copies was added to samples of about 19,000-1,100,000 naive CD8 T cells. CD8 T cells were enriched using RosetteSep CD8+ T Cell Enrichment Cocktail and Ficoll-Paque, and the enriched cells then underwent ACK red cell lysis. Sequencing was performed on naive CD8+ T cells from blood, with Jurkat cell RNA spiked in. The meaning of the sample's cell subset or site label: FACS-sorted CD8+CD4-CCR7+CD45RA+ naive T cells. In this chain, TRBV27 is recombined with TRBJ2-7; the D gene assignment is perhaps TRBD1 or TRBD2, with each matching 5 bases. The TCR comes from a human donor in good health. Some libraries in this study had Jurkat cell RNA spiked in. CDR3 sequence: CASKLGTNYEQYF. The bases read TGTGCCAGCAAGCTCGGGACGAACTACGAGCAGTACTTC.